The 3 T cell receptor beta chains below were found in one sample sequenced in a study of shared clonotypes between healthy human individuals. Sequencing used immunoSEQ multiplex PCR; TCRdb keeps in-frame clones, though not all of them. The sample records about 690,000 clones, 90% being singletons. Sequenced input: memory CD8+ T cells from PBMCs. Subset specified: CD45RO+ cells pooled with CCR7-negative TemRA cells. These receptor sequences come from a man aged 18-30 years in good health. Some clones in this sample may be carry-over from other donors' samples.

V usage is TRBV4-3 and J usage is TRBJ2-1; D is possibly TRBD1 or TRBD2 (5 bases each). Trimming removed 0 bases at V and 1 base at J, with 19 bases between. The CDR3 consists of 19 residues. Germline values: CDR1 LGHNA, CDR2 YSLEER. CDR3 sequence: CASSQDLAMGEQSYNEQFF. The CDR3 bases are TGCGCCAGCAGCCAAGATTTGGCGATGGGGGAACAGTCCTACAATGAGCAGTTCTTC.

This chain uses TRBV13 with TRBJ2-5, with D tentatively TRBD2 (6 bases). CDR3 length equals 15 residues. The germline gives CDR1 PRHDT, CDR2 FYEKMQ (reference sequence). V was shortened by 1 base and J by 4 bases, with 13 bases between the two germline ends. This CDR3 reads CASSLAGVLVETQYF. Written as DNA, the CDR3 is TGTGCCAGCAGCTTAGCGGGAGTTCTGGTAGAGACCCAGTACTTC.

The chain recombines TRBV7-9 with TRBJ2-1; no clear D gene. The CDR3 is 12 residues long. Trimming left V 3 bases short and J 6 bases short, with 6 bases between. Germline lookup yields CDR1 SEHNR and CDR2 FQNEAQ (reference sequence). CDR3 coding DNA: TGTGCCAGCAGCTTTCCTGGCAATGAGCAGTTCTTC. The encoded protein is CASSFPGNEQFF.